This T cell receptor (beta chain) was retrieved from a study of blood T cell repertoires in COVID-19. Authors' data handling: Reference gene primer amplification gave nucleated cell count estimates. Sequencing was performed with immunoSEQ multiplex PCR; in TCRdb, only in-frame clones are kept and a portion is missing. V and J calls and clone size are those listed in that table; D and trimming were worked out from the DNA. The sample holds 59,000 or so clones, around 79% seen once. The receptor was derived from a woman in her forties or fifties with active or convalescent COVID-19. Sequencing was done on a sample of peripheral blood.

The DNA for the CDR3 is TGTGCCAGCAGCCAGACGGGGGGGAAAGCTTTCTTT. Translation gives CASSQTGGKAFF. J is TRBJ1-1 and V is TRBV9, with a tentative D call TRBD1 (5 bases). V lost 4 bases and J lost 9, with 13 bases in between. Germline V gives CDR1 SGDLS, CDR2 YYNGEE. The CDR3 loop spans 12 amino acids.